A selection of T cell receptor beta chains follows, all from one sample in a study of shared clonotypes between healthy human individuals. Produced via immunoSEQ multiplex PCR; TCRdb's table is partial and in-frame only. This sample has 600,000 to 750,000 clones, with more than 70% found just once. The sequenced sample consisted of memory CD4+ T cells sorted from blood. These receptors were collected from a woman younger than 45 in good health. Both conserved end residues are part of each CDR3. Fields, in order: J gene, V gene, CDR3 protein.

j_call: TRBJ2-1; v_call: TRBV6-4; cdr3_aa: CASSKHPKNAGTSGYNEQFF
j_call: TRBJ2-3; v_call: TRBV25-1; cdr3_aa: CASSGPDDTQYF
j_call: TRBJ1-5; v_call: TRBV11-2; cdr3_aa: CASSPNRDRPQHF
j_call: TRBJ1-5; v_call: TRBV10-3; cdr3_aa: CAISGQVLGSNQPQHF
j_call: TRBJ1-5; v_call: TRBV5-1; cdr3_aa: CASSLEGGGNQPQHF
j_call: TRBJ1-5; v_call: TRBV10-3; cdr3_aa: CAISERTGDNQPQHF
j_call: TRBJ1-3; v_call: TRBV19; cdr3_aa: CASIGVGRHTIYF
j_call: TRBJ2-3; v_call: TRBV5-1; cdr3_aa: CASSLGSSGRLADTQYF
j_call: TRBJ2-5; v_call: TRBV27; cdr3_aa: CASSLLDSQETQYF
j_call: TRBJ1-2; v_call: TRBV18; cdr3_aa: CASSPDPGGSYGYTF
j_call: TRBJ1-4; v_call: TRBV7-2; cdr3_aa: CASSGGQFNEKLFF
j_call: TRBJ1-2; v_call: TRBV28; cdr3_aa: CASSFDTYGYTF
j_call: TRBJ1-1; v_call: TRBV30; cdr3_aa: CAWGRAVNTEAFF
j_call: TRBJ1-1; v_call: TRBV30; cdr3_aa: CAWSVLRTGATEAFF
j_call: TRBJ1-2; v_call: TRBV2; cdr3_aa: CASNPGLYGYTF
j_call: TRBJ2-1; v_call: TRBV25-1; cdr3_aa: CASRGRNSYNEQFF
j_call: TRBJ2-7; v_call: TRBV7-8; cdr3_aa: CAGSPAPSSYEQYF
j_call: TRBJ2-1; v_call: TRBV6-5; cdr3_aa: CASSYSTLAGRNEQFF
j_call: TRBJ2-7; v_call: TRBV15; cdr3_aa: CATSKGKRESRNEQYF
j_call: TRBJ2-7; v_call: TRBV5-1; cdr3_aa: CASSSLTGGIYEQYF
j_call: TRBJ2-1; v_call: TRBV9; cdr3_aa: CASSVAEGASYNEQFF
j_call: TRBJ1-5; v_call: TRBV18; cdr3_aa: CASSPQHRDQPQHF
j_call: TRBJ1-2; v_call: TRBV18; cdr3_aa: CASSPRHPTYGYTF
j_call: TRBJ2-1; v_call: TRBV2; cdr3_aa: CASTLRTSGRVRQFF
j_call: TRBJ1-2; v_call: TRBV5-1; cdr3_aa: CASSLLEIDYGYTF
j_call: TRBJ2-7; v_call: TRBV2; cdr3_aa: CASSPIAYEQYF
j_call: TRBJ2-5; v_call: TRBV9; cdr3_aa: CASSSAVPETQYF
j_call: TRBJ2-1; v_call: TRBV5-1; cdr3_aa: CASSLVAGQYNEQFF
j_call: TRBJ2-3; v_call: TRBV10-1; cdr3_aa: CASSPSGLSTDTQYF
j_call: TRBJ2-6; v_call: TRBV27; cdr3_aa: CASSPQSSGANVLTF
j_call: TRBJ1-5; v_call: TRBV5-4; cdr3_aa: CASSQDSNQPQHF
j_call: TRBJ2-1; v_call: TRBV27; cdr3_aa: CASRRLGGNEQFF
j_call: TRBJ2-7; v_call: TRBV7-7; cdr3_aa: CASSLAQGDEQYF
j_call: TRBJ1-2; v_call: TRBV5-4; cdr3_aa: CASSLKFGVTYGYTF
j_call: TRBJ1-5; v_call: TRBV16; cdr3_aa: CASSPRDNYSNQPQHF
j_call: TRBJ1-5; v_call: TRBV19; cdr3_aa: CASSLMTGINQPQHF
j_call: TRBJ2-2; v_call: TRBV4-1; cdr3_aa: CASSQGLAGVTGELFF
j_call: TRBJ2-7; v_call: TRBV5-6; cdr3_aa: CASSLSGRAQYF
j_call: TRBJ2-7; v_call: TRBV5-1; cdr3_aa: CASSGTSYEQYF
j_call: TRBJ2-5; v_call: TRBV2; cdr3_aa: CASTDWETQYF
j_call: TRBJ1-4; v_call: TRBV2; cdr3_aa: CASSVMGAGTNEKLFF
j_call: TRBJ2-1; v_call: TRBV2; cdr3_aa: CASCQSGNHNEQFF
j_call: TRBJ2-2; v_call: TRBV5-1; cdr3_aa: CASSLAAANTGELFF
j_call: TRBJ2-3; v_call: TRBV11-2; cdr3_aa: CASSPTSGSGTDTQYF
j_call: TRBJ2-7; v_call: TRBV11-2; cdr3_aa: CASSLGTVIYEQYF
j_call: TRBJ2-5; v_call: TRBV5-4; cdr3_aa: CASSPGTGWETQYF
j_call: TRBJ1-5; v_call: TRBV5-6; cdr3_aa: CASSANRGASNQPQHF
j_call: TRBJ1-2; v_call: TRBV30; cdr3_aa: CAWSVGGGYTF
j_call: TRBJ2-5; v_call: TRBV29-1; cdr3_aa: CSVTGGTQETQYF
j_call: TRBJ2-6; v_call: TRBV5-1; cdr3_aa: CASSLMGVGANVLTF
j_call: TRBJ2-2; v_call: TRBV11-3; cdr3_aa: CASSPSQAPLAGGAGELFF
j_call: TRBJ1-1; v_call: TRBV11-3; cdr3_aa: CASSRTGGEAFF
j_call: TRBJ1-1; v_call: TRBV11-2; cdr3_aa: CASSLVRGSAEAFF